The rows below give T cell receptor beta chains drawn from one sample of a study of blood T cell repertoires in COVID-19. Here immunoSEQ multiplex PCR was the method, and the copy in TCRdb shows in-frame clones only, minus some. The sample has about 220,000 clones; around 84% are singletons. The specimen sequenced was peripheral blood. The source of these receptors is a woman aged 55-70 years who had recovered from COVID-19. Both conserved end residues are part of each CDR3. D genes are given only for firm matches. A clone size is listed for some rows: how often the clone was seen (once, few, many), or a class if it is expanded.

V gene	clone size	J gene	D gene	CDR3 protein	CDR3 DNA
TRBV6-5	NA	TRBJ1-4	NA	CASPSATNEKLFF	TGTGCCAGCCCGAGTGCAACTAATGAAAAACTGTTTTTT
TRBV9	NA	TRBJ2-6	TRBD1	CASSWATGSSGANVLTF	TGTGCCAGCAGCTGGGCGACAGGGAGCTCTGGGGCCAACGTCCTGACTTTC
TRBV29-1	once	TRBJ1-2	NA	CSVGTALSTF	TGCAGCGTTGGGACAGCCTTGAGCACCTTC
TRBV28	NA	TRBJ1-1	NA	CASSLPTLVAEAFF	TGTGCCAGCAGTTTGCCAACGTTAGTCGCTGAAGCTTTCTTT
TRBV5-6	NA	TRBJ1-2	NA	CASSPRQGYGYTF	TGTGCCAGCAGCCCGCGGCAGGGCTATGGCTACACCTTC
TRBV7-9	NA	TRBJ2-7	TRBD2	CASSRRTSGNAYEQYF	TGTGCCAGCAGCCGCCGGACTAGCGGGAACGCCTACGAGCAGTACTTC
TRBV5-3	NA	TRBJ2-7	TRBD1	CARRTGGPYEQYF	TGTGCCAGACGAACAGGGGGACCCTACGAGCAGTACTTC
TRBV7-9	NA	TRBJ2-3	TRBD2	CASSSGWAGAQYF	TGTGCCAGCAGCTCGGGGTGGGCGGGGGCGCAGTATTTT
TRBV18	NA	TRBJ1-5	NA	CASSYEQDNQPQHF	TGTGCCAGCTCTTATGAACAGGACAATCAGCCCCAGCATTTT
TRBV27	NA	TRBJ1-1	NA	CASRLSTGHTEAFF	TGTGCCAGCAGACTCAGTACAGGCCACACTGAAGCTTTCTTT
TRBV7-3	NA	TRBJ1-4	TRBD1	CASSLDRGPYATNEKLFF	TGTGCCAGCAGCTTGGACAGGGGCCCATATGCAACTAATGAAAAACTGTTTTTT
TRBV7-2	NA	TRBJ1-2	TRBD1	CASSLTGQATTNYGYTF	TGTGCCAGCAGCTTAACGGGACAGGCGACCACTAACTATGGCTACACCTTC
TRBV21-1	NA	TRBJ2-5	NA	CASSKQHPEGETQYF	TGTGCCAGCAGCAAACAACACCCCGAGGGAGAGACCCAGTACTTC
TRBV19	NA	TRBJ1-1	NA	CASSTIGNPGAFF	TGTGCCAGTAGTACTATTGGGAACCCGGGGGCTTTCTTT
TRBV10-3	NA	TRBJ1-3	NA	CATRDTVSGNTIYF	TGTGCCACCCGGGACACTGTCTCTGGAAACACCATATATTTT
TRBV4-1	NA	TRBJ1-4	NA	CASSQHRINNEKLFF	TGCGCCAGCAGCCAGCACAGGATAAATAATGAAAAACTGTTTTTT
TRBV10-1	few	TRBJ1-5	TRBD1	CASRRTGKRNQPQHF	TGCGCCAGCAGGAGGACAGGGAAGAGAAACCAGCCCCAGCATTTT
TRBV5-1	NA	TRBJ1-1	NA	CASSLGGGTEAFF	TGCGCCAGCAGCTTGGGAGGGGGAACTGAAGCTTTCTTT
TRBV7-9	NA	TRBJ2-3	NA	CASSFGGPDVIADTQYF	TGTGCCAGCAGCTTCGGGGGTCCGGATGTAATCGCCGATACGCAGTATTTT
TRBV5-1	NA	TRBJ2-7	NA	CASSQGPTGSYEQYF	TGCGCCAGCAGCCAGGGCCCCACCGGTTCCTACGAGCAGTACTTC
TRBV4-3	NA	TRBJ1-2	TRBD1	CASSHLSGTGGSYGYTF	TGCGCCAGCAGCCACCTCTCCGGCACAGGGGGATCTTATGGCTACACCTTC
TRBV11-2	NA	TRBJ1-2	NA	CASTSGESYGYTF	TGTGCCAGCACCTCGGGGGAAAGCTATGGCTACACCTTC
TRBV30	NA	TRBJ2-2	NA	CALIQGPGELFF	TGTGCCTTAATACAGGGTCCCGGGGAGCTGTTTTTT
TRBV6-6	once	TRBJ2-3	NA	CASSYSYGGKDTQYF	TGTGCCAGCAGTTACTCGTACGGGGGAAAAGATACGCAGTATTTT